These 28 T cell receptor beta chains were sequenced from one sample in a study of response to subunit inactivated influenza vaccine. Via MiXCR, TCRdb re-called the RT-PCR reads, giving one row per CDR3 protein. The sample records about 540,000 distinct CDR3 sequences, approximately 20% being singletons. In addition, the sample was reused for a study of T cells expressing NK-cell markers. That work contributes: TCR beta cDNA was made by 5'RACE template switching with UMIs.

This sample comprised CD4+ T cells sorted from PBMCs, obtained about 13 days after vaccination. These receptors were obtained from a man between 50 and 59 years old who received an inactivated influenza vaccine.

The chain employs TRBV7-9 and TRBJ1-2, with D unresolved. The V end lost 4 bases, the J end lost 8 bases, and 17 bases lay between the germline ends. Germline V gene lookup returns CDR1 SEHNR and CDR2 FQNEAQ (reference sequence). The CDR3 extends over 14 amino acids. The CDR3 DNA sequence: TGTGCCAGCAGCTCTTCGGACGGAATCGGAGGCTACACCTTC. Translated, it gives CASSSSDGIGGYTF. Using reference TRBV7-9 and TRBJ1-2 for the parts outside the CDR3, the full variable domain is DTGVSQNPRHKITKRGQNVTFRCDPISEHNRLYWYRQTLGQGPEFLTYFQNEAQLEKSRLLSDRFSAERPKGSFSTLEIQRTEQGDSAMYLCASSSSDGIGGYTFGSGTRLTVV.

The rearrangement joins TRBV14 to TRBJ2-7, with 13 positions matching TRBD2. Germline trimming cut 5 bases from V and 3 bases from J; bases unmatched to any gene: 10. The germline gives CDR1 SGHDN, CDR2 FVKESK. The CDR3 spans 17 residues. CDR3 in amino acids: CASSFWTSGSLYYEQYF. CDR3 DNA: TGTGCCAGCAGCTTTTGGACTAGCGGGAGTCTTTACTACGAGCAGTACTTC.

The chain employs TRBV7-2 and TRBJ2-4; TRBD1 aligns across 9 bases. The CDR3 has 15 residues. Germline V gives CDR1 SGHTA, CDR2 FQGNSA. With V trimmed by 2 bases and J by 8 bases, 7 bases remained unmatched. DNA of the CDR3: TGTGCCAGCAGCTTAAGCGACAGGGGGGCGGACATTCAGTACTTC. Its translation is CASSLSDRGADIQYF.

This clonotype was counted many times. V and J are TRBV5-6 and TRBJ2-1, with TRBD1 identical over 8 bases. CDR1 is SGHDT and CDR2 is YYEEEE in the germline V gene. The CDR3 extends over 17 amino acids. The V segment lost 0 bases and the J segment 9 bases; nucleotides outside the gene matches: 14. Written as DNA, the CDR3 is TGTGCCAGCAGCTTGGCCAAGTCGCAGGGGGCAACGGGTGAGCAGTTCTTC. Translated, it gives CASSLAKSQGATGEQFF.

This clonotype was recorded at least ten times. The chain's CDR3 is CATSDLDLLAKNIQYF. CDR3 nucleotides: TGTGCCACCAGTGATTTGGACCTACTAGCCAAAAACATTCAGTACTTC. V and J are TRBV24-1 and TRBJ2-4; D gene ambiguous. Germline values: CDR1 KGHDR, CDR2 SFDVKD. The CDR3 is 16 amino acids. With 0 bases removed from V and 0 bases from J, the gap between germline ends came to 8 bases.

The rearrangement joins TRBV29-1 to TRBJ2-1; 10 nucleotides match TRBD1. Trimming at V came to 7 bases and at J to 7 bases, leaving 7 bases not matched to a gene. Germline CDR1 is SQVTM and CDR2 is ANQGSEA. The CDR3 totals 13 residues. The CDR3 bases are TGCAGCGAGAGACAGGGGGCGCGTAATGAGCAGTTCTTC. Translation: CSERQGARNEQFF.

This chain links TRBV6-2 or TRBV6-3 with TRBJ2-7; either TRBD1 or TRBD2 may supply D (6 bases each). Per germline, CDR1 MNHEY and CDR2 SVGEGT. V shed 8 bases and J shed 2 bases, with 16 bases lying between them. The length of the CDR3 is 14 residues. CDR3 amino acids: CASSDVEGAYEQYF. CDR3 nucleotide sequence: TGTGCCAGCTCCGATGTGGAGGGGGCCTACGAGCAGTACTTC.

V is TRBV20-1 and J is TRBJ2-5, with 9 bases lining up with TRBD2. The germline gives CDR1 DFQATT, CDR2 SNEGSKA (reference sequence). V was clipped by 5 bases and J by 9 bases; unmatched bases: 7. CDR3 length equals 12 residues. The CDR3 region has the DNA TGCAGTGCTGGAGGGACTAGCAGCCCCCAGTACTTC. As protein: CSAGGTSSPQYF.

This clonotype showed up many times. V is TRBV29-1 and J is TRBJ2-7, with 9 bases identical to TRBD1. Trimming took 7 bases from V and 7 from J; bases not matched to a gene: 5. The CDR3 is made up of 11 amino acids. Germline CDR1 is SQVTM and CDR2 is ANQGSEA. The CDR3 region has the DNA TGCAGCGCAGGACAGGGGTTTGAGCAGTACTTC. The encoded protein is CSAGQGFEQYF.

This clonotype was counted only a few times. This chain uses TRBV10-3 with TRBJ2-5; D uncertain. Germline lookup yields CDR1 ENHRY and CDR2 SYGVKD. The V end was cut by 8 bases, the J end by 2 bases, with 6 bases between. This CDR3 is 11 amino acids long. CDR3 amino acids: CAIGVQETQYF. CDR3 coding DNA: TGTGCCATCGGGGTGCAAGAGACCCAGTACTTC.

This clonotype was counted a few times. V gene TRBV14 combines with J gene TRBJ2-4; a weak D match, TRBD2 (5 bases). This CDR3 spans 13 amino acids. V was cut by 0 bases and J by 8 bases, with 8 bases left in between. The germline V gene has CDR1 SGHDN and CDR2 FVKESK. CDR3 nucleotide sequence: TGTGCCAGCAGCCAAGACCCCGGGGACATTCAGTACTTC. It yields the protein CASSQDPGDIQYF.

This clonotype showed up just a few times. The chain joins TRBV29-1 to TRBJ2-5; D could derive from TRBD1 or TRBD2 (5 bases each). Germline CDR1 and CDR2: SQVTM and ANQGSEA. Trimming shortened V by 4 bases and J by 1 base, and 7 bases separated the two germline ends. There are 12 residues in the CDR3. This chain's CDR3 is CSVGGIQETQYF. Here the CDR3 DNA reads TGCAGCGTTGGGGGGATCCAAGAGACCCAGTACTTC.

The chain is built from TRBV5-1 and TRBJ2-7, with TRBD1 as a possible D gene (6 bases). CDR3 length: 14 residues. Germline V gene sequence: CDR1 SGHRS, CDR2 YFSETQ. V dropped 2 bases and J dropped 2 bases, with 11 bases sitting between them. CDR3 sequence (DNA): TGCGCCAGCAGCTTAGATCAGGGGACCTACGAGCAGTACTTC. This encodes CASSLDQGTYEQYF.

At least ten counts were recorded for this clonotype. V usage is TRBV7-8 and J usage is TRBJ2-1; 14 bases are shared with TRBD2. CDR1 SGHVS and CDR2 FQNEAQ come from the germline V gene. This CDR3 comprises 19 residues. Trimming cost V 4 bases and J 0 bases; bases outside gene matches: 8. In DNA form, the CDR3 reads TGTGCCAGCAGCTCCAGGACTAGCGGGGGGACAAGCTCCTACAATGAGCAGTTCTTC. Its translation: CASSSRTSGGTSSYNEQFF.

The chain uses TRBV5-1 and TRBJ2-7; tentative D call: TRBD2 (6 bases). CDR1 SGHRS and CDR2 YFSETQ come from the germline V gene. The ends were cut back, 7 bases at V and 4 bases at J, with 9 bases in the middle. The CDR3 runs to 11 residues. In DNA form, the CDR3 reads TGCGCCAGCGCCGGGGGTTACGAGCAGTACTTC. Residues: CASAGGYEQYF.

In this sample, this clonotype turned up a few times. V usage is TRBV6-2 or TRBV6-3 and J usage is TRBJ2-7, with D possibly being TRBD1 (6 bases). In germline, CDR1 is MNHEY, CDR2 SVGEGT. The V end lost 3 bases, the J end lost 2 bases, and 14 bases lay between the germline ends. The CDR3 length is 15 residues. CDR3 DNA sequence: TGTGCCAGCAGTTATTTTTCTGGACAGCCCTACGAGCAGTACTTC. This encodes CASSYFSGQPYEQYF.

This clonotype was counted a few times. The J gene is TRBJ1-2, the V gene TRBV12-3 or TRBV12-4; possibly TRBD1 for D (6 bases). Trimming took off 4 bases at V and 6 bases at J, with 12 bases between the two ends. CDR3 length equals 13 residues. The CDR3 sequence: CASSSRRDNGYTF. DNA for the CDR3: TGTGCCAGCAGTTCGCGGAGGGACAATGGCTACACCTTC.

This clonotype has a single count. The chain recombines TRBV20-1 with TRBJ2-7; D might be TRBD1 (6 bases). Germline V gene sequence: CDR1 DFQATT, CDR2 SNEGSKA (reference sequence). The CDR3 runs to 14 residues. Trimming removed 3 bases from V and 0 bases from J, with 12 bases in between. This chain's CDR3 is CSARGTRGSYEQYF. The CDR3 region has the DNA TGCAGTGCTAGGGGGACCAGGGGCTCCTACGAGCAGTACTTC.

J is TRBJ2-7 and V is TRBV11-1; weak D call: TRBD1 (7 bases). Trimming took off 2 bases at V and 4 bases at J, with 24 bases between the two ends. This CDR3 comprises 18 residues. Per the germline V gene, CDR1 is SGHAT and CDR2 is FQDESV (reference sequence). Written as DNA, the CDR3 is TGTGCCAGCAGCTTATCAGCCCTACAGGGGTCAGGGGGGTACGAGCAGTACTTC. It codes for CASSLSALQGSGGYEQYF.

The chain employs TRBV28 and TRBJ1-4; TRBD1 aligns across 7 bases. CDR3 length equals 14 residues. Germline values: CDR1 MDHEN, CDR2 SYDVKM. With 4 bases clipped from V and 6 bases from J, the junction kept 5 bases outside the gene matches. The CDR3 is CASSSQGLHEKLFF. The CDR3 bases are TGTGCCAGCAGTTCACAGGGGCTTCATGAAAAACTGTTTTTT.

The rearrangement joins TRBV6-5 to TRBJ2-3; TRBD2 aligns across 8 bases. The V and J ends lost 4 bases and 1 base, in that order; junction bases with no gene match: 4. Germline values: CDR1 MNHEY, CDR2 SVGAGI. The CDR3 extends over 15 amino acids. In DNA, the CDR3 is TGTGCCAGCAGTTTGCGGGAGGCCCGCACAGATACGCAGTATTTT. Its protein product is CASSLREARTDTQYF.

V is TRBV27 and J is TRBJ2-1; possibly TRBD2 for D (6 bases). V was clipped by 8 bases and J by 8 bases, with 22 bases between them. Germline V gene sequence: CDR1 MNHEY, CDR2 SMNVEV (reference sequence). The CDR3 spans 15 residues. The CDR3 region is CASLALGRRDDEQFF. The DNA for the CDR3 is TGTGCCAGCCTCGCTTTGGGCAGGCGGGACGATGAGCAGTTCTTC.

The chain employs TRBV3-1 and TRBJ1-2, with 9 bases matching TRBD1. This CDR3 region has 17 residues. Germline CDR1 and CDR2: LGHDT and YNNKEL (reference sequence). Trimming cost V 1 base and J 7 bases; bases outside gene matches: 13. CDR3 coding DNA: TGTGCCAGCAGCCAAGTGCGAACAGGGGGCTATGGGGGTGGCTACACCTTC. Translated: CASSQVRTGGYGGGYTF.

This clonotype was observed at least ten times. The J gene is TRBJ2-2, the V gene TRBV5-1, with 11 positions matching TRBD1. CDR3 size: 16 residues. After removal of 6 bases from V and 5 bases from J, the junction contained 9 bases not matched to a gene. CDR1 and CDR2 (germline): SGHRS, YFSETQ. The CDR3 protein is CASMDSGQGGTGELFF. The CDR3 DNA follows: TGCGCCAGCATGGACTCGGGACAGGGGGGAACCGGGGAGCTGTTTTTT.

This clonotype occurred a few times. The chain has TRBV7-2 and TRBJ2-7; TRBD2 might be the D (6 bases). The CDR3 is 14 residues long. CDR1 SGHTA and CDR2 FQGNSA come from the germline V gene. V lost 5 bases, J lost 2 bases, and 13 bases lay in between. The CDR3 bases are TGTGCCAGCAGCCCCGGGACTTTTACCTACGAGCAGTACTTC. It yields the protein CASSPGTFTYEQYF.

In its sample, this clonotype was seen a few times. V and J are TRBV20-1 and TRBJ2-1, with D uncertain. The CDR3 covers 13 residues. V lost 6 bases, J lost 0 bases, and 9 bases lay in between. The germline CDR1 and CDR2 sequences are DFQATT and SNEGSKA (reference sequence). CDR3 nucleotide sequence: TGCAGTGCCCTGGGTAGCTCCTACAATGAGCAGTTCTTC. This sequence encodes CSALGSSYNEQFF.

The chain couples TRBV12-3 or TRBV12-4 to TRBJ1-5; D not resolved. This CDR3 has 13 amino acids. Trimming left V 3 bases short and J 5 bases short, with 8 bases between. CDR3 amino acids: CASSFVRDQPQHF. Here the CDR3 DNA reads TGTGCCAGCAGTTTCGTTCGGGATCAGCCCCAGCATTTT.

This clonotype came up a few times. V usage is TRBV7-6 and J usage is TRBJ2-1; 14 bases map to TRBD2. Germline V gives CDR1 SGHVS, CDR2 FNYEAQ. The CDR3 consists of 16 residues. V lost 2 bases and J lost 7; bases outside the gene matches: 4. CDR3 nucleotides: TGTGCCAGCAGCTTAACGACTAGCGGGGGGGCTAATGAGCAGTTCTTC. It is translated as CASSLTTSGGANEQFF.